This T cell receptor (beta chain) derives from a study of shared clonotypes between healthy human individuals. Naive CD8 populations comprised CD45RO-negative cells positively selected for CCR7, excluding terminally differentiated effector memory CD45RA+ cells. Sequencing used immunoSEQ multiplex PCR; TCRdb keeps in-frame clones, though not all of them. The sample holds around 1.9 million clones, 93% seen once. V shed 8 bases and J 0 bases; nucleotides not matched to a gene: 9. Germline V gene lookup returns CDR1 SGHVS and CDR2 FQNEAQ. This CDR3 comprises 16 residues. The clonotype comes from a man between 18 and 29 years old in good health. Some clones in this sample may be carry-over from other donors' samples. Sequenced material: naive CD8+ T cells from PBMCs. The rearrangement uses TRBV7-8 and TRBJ1-3, with 8 bases that match TRBD1. The CDR3 DNA follows: TGTGCCAGCTCCACAACAGGGGGAAGCTCTGGAAACACCATATATTTT. Translated, it gives CASSTTGGSSGNTIYF. The whole variable domain, remainder taken from reference TRBV7-8 and TRBJ1-3, is GAGVSQSPRYKVAKRGQDVALRCDPISGHVSLFWYQQALGQGPEFLTYFQNEAQLDKSGLPSDRFFAERPEGSVSTLKIQRTQQEDSAVYLCASSTTGGSSGNTIYFGEGSWLTVV.